This entry lists 2 T cell receptor beta chains sequenced from one sample in a study of memory CD4+ T cells and cytomegalovirus serostatus. The repertoire was sequenced with immunoSEQ multiplex PCR; TCRdb's copy has only in-frame clones and lacks some. The table lists tens of thousands of clones, 80% to 90% of them singletons. Single viable CD3+CD4+CD8-CD45RO+ cells were sorted as the memory CD4+ T cells. Sequencing used memory CD4+ T cells from blood. The receptors originated from an adult in good health and CMV-seropositive.

V and J are TRBV6-1 and TRBJ2-7, with unresolved D. The V and J ends lost 7 bases and 7 bases respectively, with 11 bases between them. The CDR3 length is 11 residues. The germline gives CDR1 MNHNS, CDR2 SASEGT. CDR3: CASKAYLEQYF. DNA for the CDR3: TGTGCCAGCAAGGCTTATTTGGAGCAGTACTTC.

This clone occurred once. J is TRBJ1-1 and V is TRBV7-9, with a possible D match to TRBD1 (5 bases). The V end lost 5 bases, the J end lost 11 bases, and 15 bases lay between the germline ends. Germline V gene sequence: CDR1 SEHNR, CDR2 FQNEAQ (reference sequence). The CDR3 runs to 12 residues. CDR3 residues: CASSLPGPSAFF. CDR3 nucleotide sequence: TGTGCCAGCAGCCTTCCGGGGCCCAGCGCTTTCTTT.